This T cell receptor (beta chain) derives from a study of beta chain features in type 1 diabetes. This clone was recorded a few times. Its antigen is not known. CDR1 is SGHRS and CDR2 is YFSETQ in the germline V gene. V gave up 4 bases and J gave up 3 bases; unmatched junction bases: 11. The CDR3 covers 16 residues. Study conclusions and caveats: Since sequencing was performed on cDNA, cells with high TCR expression could be over-represented. In these data, an HLA type influence on TCRB rearrangement remained unresolved.

The entirety of the isolated RNA underwent reverse transcription, so expressed TCRB transcripts were sequenced. Repertoires were generated with immunoSEQ multiplex PCR, while TCRdb's copy carries only in-frame clones and drops some. This sample has 810,000 or so clones, with 15% to 20% found just once. The sequence came from a woman between 18 and 30 years old in good health. Sequencing input: naive CD4+ T cells from blood. The gene calls are TRBV5-1 and TRBJ2-5, with 8 positions matching TRBD1. CDR3 sequence: CASSLSPDREKETQYF. In nucleotides, the CDR3 is TGCGCCAGCAGCCTATCCCCGGACAGGGAGAAAGAGACCCAGTACTTC.